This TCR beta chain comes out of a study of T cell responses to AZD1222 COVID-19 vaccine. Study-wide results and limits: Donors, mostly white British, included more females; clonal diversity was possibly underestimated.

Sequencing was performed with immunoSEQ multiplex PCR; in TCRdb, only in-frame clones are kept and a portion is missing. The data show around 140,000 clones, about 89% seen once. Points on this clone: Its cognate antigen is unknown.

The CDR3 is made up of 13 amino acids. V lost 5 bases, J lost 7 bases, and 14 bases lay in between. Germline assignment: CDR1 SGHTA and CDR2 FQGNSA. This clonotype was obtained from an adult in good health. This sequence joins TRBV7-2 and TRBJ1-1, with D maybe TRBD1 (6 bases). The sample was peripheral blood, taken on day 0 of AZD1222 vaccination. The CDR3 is CASSPQGLGEAFF. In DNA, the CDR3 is TGTGCCAGCAGCCCACAGGGCTTGGGTGAAGCTTTCTTT.